This entry features one TCR beta chain sequence. This record comes from a study of OX40 agonist ivuxolimab in advanced cancers. Across the study: Hepatocellular carcinoma, melanoma, renal cell or head and neck cancer affected the dose-escalation patients. Participants could have had prior anti-PD-1, anti-PD-L1 or anti-CTLA-4 therapy, and roughly 40% had some. With a range of 23 to 79, age averaged roughly 60 years, and 65% to 85% were male.

Sequencing was performed with immunoSEQ multiplex PCR; in TCRdb, only in-frame clones are kept and a portion is missing. The sample has around 70,000 clones; roughly 80% are singletons. Sampled blood was obtained at baseline, cycle 4 day 1, and cycle 7 day 1. V lost 2 bases, J lost 3 bases, and 4 bases lay in between. CDR1 and CDR2 (germline): WNHNN, SYGVQD (reference sequence). CDR3 length: 12 amino acids. The source material was CD4+ or CD8+ T cells sorted from blood, sampled in a trial of the OX40 agonist ivuxolimab. The TCR was taken from an adult with an advanced solid tumor such as melanoma, head and neck, liver or kidney cancer. V is TRBV10-1 and J is TRBJ2-5; D is ambiguous. The CDR3 DNA reads TGCGCCAGCAGTGAGCCAGAAGAGACCCAGTACTTC. Amino acid sequence: CASSEPEETQYF.